This TCR beta chain is from a study of PD-L1 blockade in urothelial cancer. Across the study: The year 2014 saw patients start atezolizumab, 1,200 mg intravenously every 3 weeks. Bladder-origin urothelial cancer in males covered about 90% of the roughly 30 patients. T cells numbered a median of about 150,000 in the blood samples.

Time point of the sample: pretreatment peripheral blood. Germline V gene data show CDR1 as MDHEN and CDR2 as SYDVKM. This CDR3 is 14 amino acids long. J lost 3 bases, V lost 6 bases, and 6 bases had no gene match. Profiled with immunoSEQ multiplex PCR; TCRdb holds only in-frame clones, not every one. The table has 80,000 to 90,000 clones, more than 70% seen once. Concerning this clone: Antigen: not known.

Findings of the study overall: Larger 3-week expansion of tumor-associated blood clones was seen in durable-benefit patients.

This clonotype was obtained from a man aged 55 to 70 with urothelial cancer. This chain joins TRBV28 and TRBJ2-7, with 9 bases aligning to TRBD2. The sample in question was PBMCs, obtained around atezolizumab (anti-PD-L1) treatment. DNA for the CDR3: TGTGCCAGCAGCTCTCTAGCGGGAAACTACGAGCAGTACTTC. Protein: CASSSLAGNYEQYF.